This T cell receptor beta chain comes out of a study of spatial heterogeneity in lung cancer. The time point denotes: sample taken at primary tumor resection. The CDR3 spans 12 residues. V gave up 7 bases and J gave up 2 bases, with 6 bases separating them. One entry per CDR3 protein results from TCRdb running MiXCR on the 5' RACE reads. The table includes 12,000 or so distinct CDR3 sequences, 14% to 15% detected once. General observations from the study: Higher tumor mutation counts went along with higher counts of expanded intratumoral alpha and beta TCRs.

In regard to this clonotype: Its specificity is unknown.

The clonotype was recovered from a male donor with early-stage non-small cell lung cancer. The source was lung tumor tissue, collected at surgery. The chain recombines TRBV12-3 or TRBV12-4 with TRBJ1-3, with D unclear. CDR3 loop: CASTPAGNTIYF. As DNA, the CDR3 is TGTGCCAGCACCCCAGCTGGAAACACCATATATTTT.